This passage covers 2 T cell receptor beta chains from one sample sequenced in a study of blood T cell repertoires in COVID-19. This table comes from immunoSEQ multiplex PCR, and its TCRdb copy is limited to in-frame clones, with some not included. The data show more than 120,000 clones, approximately 81% seen once. Specimen: peripheral blood. The receptors were gathered from a human donor with acute or convalescent COVID-19. The donor label of this sample is uncertain.

In this sample, this clone turned up a few times. The same CDR3 arises from other DNA sequences in this sample as well. J is TRBJ1-3 and V is TRBV18, with 9 bases matching TRBD1. The trim removed 0 bases at V and 6 bases at J, leaving 15 bases unmatched. CDR3 length: 19 residues. Germline loops: CDR1 KGHSH, CDR2 LQKENI. DNA for the CDR3: TGTGCCAGCTCACCACCAGGGACAGGGTATCCTGGAGGTCAAAACACCATATATTTT. Translation: CASSPPGTGYPGGQNTIYF.

The chain couples TRBV28 to TRBJ2-7, with TRBD1 as a possible D gene (6 bases). Between the trimmed V and J ends, which lost 3 bases and 0 bases, there was a span of 12 bases. This CDR3 has 15 amino acids. Germline V gene lookup returns CDR1 MDHEN and CDR2 SYDVKM. The CDR3 here is CASSFVGDNSYEQYF. The CDR3 nucleotides read TGTGCCAGCAGTTTTGTAGGGGACAACTCCTACGAGCAGTACTTC.